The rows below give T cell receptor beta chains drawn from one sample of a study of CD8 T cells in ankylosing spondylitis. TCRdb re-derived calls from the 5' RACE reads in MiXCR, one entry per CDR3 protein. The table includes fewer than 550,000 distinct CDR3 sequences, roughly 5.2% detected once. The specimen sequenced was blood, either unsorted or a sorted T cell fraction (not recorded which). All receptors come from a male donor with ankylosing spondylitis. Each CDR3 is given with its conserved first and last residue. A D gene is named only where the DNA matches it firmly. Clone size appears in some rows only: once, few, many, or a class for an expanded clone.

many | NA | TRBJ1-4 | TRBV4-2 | CASSQDQNLGEKLFF | TGTGCCAGCAGCCAAGATCAAAACCTTGGGGAAAAACTGTTTTTT
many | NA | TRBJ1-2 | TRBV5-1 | CASSSSGQNYGYTF | TGCGCCAGCAGCTCCAGCGGACAGAACTATGGCTACACCTTC
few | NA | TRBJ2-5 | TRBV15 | CATSRVTGRGGRWETQYF | TGTGCCACCAGCAGAGTGACGGGGCGGGGAGGCCGGTGGGAGACCCAGTACTTC
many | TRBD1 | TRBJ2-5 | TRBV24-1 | CATNPGGAEETQYF | TGTGCCACCAACCCAGGGGGCGCGGAGGAGACCCAGTACTTC
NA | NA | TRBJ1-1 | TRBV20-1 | CSARSTLQDTEAFF | TGCAGTGCTAGATCGACACTCCAGGATACTGAAGCTTTCTTT
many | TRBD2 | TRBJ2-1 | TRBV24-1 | CATSDGTSGRVLGQFF | TGTGCCACCAGTGACGGGACTAGCGGGAGGGTGTTGGGGCAGTTCTTC
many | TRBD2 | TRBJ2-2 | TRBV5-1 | CASRAAGGDTGELFF | TGCGCCAGCAGGGCGGCGGGAGGAGACACCGGGGAGCTGTTTTTT
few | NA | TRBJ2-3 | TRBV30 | CAWRGGGDTQYF | TGTGCCTGGAGGGGGGGCGGAGATACGCAGTATTTT
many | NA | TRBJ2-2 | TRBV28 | CASLSGTLFTGELFF | TGTGCCTCCCTAAGCGGGACATTGTTTACCGGGGAGCTGTTTTTT
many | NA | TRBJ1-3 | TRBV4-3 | CASSQVVIGSGNTIYF | TGCGCCAGCAGCCAAGTGGTCATCGGCTCTGGAAACACCATATATTTT
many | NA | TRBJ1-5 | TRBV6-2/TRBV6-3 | CASSYTGTRQPQHF | TGTGCCAGCAGTTACACGGGGACTAGGCAGCCCCAGCATTTT
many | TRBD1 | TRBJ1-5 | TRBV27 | CASSFSPGTGGNQPQHF | TGTGCCAGCAGTTTTTCCCCCGGGACAGGGGGCAATCAGCCCCAGCATTTT
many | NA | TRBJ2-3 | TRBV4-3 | CASSQDGGGSSTDTQYF | TGCGCCAGCAGCCAAGATGGCGGGGGCTCTAGCACAGATACGCAGTATTTT
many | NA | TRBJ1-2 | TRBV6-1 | CASTAGRLGGYTF | TGTGCCAGCACCGCAGGACGGTTGGGGGGCTACACCTTC
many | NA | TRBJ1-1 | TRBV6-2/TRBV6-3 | CASSYSGGGTEAFF | TGTGCCAGCAGTTACTCGGGAGGGGGCACTGAAGCTTTCTTT
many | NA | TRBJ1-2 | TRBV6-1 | CASSKDRSTNYGYTF | TGTGCCAGCAGTAAAGACAGGAGTACTAACTATGGCTACACCTTC
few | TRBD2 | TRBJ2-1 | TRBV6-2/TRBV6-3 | CASSQAGGPWNEQFF | TGTGCCAGCAGCCAAGCGGGAGGGCCATGGAATGAGCAGTTCTTC
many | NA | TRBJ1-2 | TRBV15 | CATHAGGGLGYTF | TGTGCCACCCACGCGGGGGGCGGTTTAGGCTACACCTTC
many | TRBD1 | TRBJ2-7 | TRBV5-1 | CASSLEPGQGGYEQYF | TGCGCCAGCAGCTTGGAACCGGGACAGGGAGGTTACGAGCAGTACTTC
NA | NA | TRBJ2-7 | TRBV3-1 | CASSQGTPLGEQYF | TGTGCCAGCAGCCAAGGGACCCCTTTGGGCGAGCAGTACTTC
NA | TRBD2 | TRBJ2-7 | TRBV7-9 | CASSLDLAGVDEQYF | TGTGCCAGCAGCTTAGACCTTGCGGGAGTCGACGAGCAGTACTTC
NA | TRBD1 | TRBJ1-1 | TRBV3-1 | CASSQDPTGGAFF | TGTGCCAGCAGCCAAGACCCGACAGGGGGAGCTTTCTTT